This T cell receptor (beta chain) was recovered during a study of Ad26.COV2.S vaccination and SARS-CoV-2 variants. Study-wide points: Comparability of non-spike TCR breadth was observed across vaccine and placebo recipients. Vaccine recipients surpassed placebo recipients in spike-specific TCR breadth.

Treatment noted: some 20 received Ad26.COV2.S at low or high dose, single or two shots; about 5 received placebo; per-sample allocation not given. Each sample was drawn 63 days after the first injection (of vaccine or placebo). Ad26.COV2.S expressed prefusion-stabilized spike from the original Wuhan strain. Comment on this clone: The target antigen is unknown.

Sequencing was performed with immunoSEQ multiplex PCR; in TCRdb, only in-frame clones are kept and a portion is missing. The sample lists more than 300,000 clones, around 85% occurring once. The germline CDR1 and CDR2 sequences are ENHRY and SYGVKD. Trimming took off 4 bases at V and 5 bases at J, with 11 bases between the two ends. The length of the CDR3 is 13 residues. The sequenced sample was peripheral blood, obtained in a trial of Ad26.COV2.S vaccine versus placebo. This rearrangement joins TRBV10-3 to TRBJ1-1; D is possibly TRBD1 (6 bases). The receptor was isolated from a person between 18 and 65 years old who received the Ad26.COV2.S COVID-19 vaccine or a placebo. The CDR3 is CAISGGHDTEAFF. CDR3 nucleotides: TGTGCCATCAGTGGGGGACATGATACTGAAGCTTTCTTT.